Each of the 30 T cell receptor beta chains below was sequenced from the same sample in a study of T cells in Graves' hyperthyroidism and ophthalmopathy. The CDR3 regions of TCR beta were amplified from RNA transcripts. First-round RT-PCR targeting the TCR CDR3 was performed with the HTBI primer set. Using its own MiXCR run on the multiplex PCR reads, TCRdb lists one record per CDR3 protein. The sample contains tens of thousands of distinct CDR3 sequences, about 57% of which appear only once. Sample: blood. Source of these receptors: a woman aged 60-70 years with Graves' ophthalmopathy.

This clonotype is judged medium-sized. CDR3 amino acids: CASSRVNTEAFF. The CDR3 bases are TGTGCCAGCAGCAGAGTGAACACTGAAGCTTTCTTT. The rearrangement links TRBV2 to TRBJ1-1; no reliable D call. Germline V CDR1 and CDR2: SNHLY, FYNNEI. The ends were cut back, 6 bases at V and 0 bases at J, with 5 bases in the middle. The CDR3 is 12 amino acids.

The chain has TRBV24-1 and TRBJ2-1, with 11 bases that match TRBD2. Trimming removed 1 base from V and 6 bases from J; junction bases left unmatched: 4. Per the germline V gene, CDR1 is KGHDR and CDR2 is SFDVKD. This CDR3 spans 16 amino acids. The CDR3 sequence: CATSDLTSGRGNEQFF. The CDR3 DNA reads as TGTGCCACCAGTGATTTAACTAGCGGGAGAGGCAATGAGCAGTTCTTC.

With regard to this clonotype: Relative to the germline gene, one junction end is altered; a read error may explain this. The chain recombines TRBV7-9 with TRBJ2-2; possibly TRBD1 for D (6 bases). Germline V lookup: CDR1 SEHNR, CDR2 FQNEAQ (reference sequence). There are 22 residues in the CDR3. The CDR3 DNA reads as TGTGCCAGCCTAGTCGTGCGTAGAGGTCTCGAAACGACAGGCATGGTCACCGGGGAGCTGTCTTGG. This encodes CASLVVRRGLETTGMVTGELSW.

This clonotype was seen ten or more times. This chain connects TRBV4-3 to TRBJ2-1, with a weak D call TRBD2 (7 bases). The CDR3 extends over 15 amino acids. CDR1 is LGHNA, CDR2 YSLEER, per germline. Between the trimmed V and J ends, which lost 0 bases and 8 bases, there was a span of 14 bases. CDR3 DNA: TGCGCCAGCAGCCAAGATCTAGGGAGGGGGGATGAGCAGTTCTTC. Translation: CASSQDLGRGDEQFF.

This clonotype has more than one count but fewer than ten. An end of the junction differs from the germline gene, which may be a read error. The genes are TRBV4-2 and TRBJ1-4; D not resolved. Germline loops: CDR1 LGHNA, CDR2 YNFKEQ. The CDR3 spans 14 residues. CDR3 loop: CASSQAGPDEKLSF. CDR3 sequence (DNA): TGTGCCAGCAGCCAAGCTGGGCCGGATGAAAAACTGTCTTTT.

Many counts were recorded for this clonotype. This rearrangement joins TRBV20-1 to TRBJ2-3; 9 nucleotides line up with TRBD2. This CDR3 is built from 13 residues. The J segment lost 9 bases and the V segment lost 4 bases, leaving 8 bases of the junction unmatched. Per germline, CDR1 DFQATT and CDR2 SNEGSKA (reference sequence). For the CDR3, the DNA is TGCAGTGCTACTGGCGGGAGGGATGACACGCAGTATTTT. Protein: CSATGGRDDTQYF.

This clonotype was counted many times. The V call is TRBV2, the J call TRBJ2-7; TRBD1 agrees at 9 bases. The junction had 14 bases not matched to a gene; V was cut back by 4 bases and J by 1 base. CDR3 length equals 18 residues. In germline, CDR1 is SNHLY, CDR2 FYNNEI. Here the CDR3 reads CASSVAYFGTGSSYEQYF. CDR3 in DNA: TGTGCCAGCAGTGTTGCGTATTTTGGGACAGGGTCTTCCTACGAGCAGTACTTC.

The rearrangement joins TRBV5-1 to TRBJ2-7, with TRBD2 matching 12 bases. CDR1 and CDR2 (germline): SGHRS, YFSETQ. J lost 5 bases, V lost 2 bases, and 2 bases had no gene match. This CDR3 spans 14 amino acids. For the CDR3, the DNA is TGCGCCAGCAGCTTACTAGCGGGAGGCCACGAGCAGTACTTC. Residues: CASSLLAGGHEQYF.

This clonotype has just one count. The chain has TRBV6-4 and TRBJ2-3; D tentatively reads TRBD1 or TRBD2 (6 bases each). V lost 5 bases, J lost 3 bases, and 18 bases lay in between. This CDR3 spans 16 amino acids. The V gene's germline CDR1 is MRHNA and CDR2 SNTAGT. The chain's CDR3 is CASSPLSRGRTDTQYF. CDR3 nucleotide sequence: TGTGCCAGCAGTCCCTTATCTAGGGGGAGGACAGATACGCAGTATTTT.

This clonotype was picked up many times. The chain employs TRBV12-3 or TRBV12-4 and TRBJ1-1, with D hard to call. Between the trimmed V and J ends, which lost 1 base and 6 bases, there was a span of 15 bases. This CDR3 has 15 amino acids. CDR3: CASSLEILAGAEAFF. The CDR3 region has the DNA TGTGCCAGCAGTTTAGAGATTCTGGCGGGTGCTGAAGCTTTCTTT.

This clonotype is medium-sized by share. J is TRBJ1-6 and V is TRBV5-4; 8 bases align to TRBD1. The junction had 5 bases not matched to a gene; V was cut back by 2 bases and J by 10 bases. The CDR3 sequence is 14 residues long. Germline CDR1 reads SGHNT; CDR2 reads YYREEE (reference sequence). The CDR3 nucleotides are TGTGCCAGCAGCTTAGGACAGGGCATCTCACCCCTCCACTTT. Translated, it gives CASSLGQGISPLHF.

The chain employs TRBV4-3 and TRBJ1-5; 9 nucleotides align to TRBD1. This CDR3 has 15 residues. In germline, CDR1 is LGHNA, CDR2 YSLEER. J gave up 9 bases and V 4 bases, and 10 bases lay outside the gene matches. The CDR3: CASSRGTGMVPPQHF. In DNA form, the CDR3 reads TGCGCCAGCAGCCGAGGGACAGGGATGGTTCCGCCCCAGCATTTT.

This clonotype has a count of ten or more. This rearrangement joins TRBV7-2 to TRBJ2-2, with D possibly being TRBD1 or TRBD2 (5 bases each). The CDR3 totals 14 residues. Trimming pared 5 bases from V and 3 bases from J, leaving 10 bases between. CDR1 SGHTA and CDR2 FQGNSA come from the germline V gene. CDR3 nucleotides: TGTGCCAGCAGCATAGGGACGGACACCGGGGAGCTGTTTTTT. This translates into CASSIGTDTGELFF.

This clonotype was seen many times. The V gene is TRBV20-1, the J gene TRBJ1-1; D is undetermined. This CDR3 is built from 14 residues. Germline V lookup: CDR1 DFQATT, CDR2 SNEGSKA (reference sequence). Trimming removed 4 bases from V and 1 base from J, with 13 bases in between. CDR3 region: CSAMADTTNTEAFF. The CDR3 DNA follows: TGCAGTGCTATGGCTGACACGACGAACACTGAAGCTTTCTTT.

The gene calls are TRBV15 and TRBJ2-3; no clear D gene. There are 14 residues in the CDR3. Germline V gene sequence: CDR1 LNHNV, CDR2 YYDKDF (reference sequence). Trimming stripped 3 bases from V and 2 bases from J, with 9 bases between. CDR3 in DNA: TGTGCCACCAGCAGCGGCCCTGACACAGATACGCAGTATTTT. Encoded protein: CATSSGPDTDTQYF.

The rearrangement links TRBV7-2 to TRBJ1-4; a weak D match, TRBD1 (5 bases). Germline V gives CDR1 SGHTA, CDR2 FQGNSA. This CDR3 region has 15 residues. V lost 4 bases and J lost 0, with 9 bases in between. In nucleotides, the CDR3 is TGTGCCAGCAGCTCGGGACTTGCAACTAATGAAAAACTGTTTTTT. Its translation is CASSSGLATNEKLFF.

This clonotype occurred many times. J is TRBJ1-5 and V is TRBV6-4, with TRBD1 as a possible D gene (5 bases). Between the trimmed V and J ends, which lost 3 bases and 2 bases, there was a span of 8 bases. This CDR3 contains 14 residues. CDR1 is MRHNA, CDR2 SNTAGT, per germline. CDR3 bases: TGTGCCAGCAGTGAGACAGTTGGCAATCAGCCCCAGCATTTT. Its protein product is CASSETVGNQPQHF.

The CDR3 nucleotides read TGCAGTGCTAACAGGGCGGGACTAGCGAGGCAGTACTTC. Translated, it gives CSANRAGLARQYF. The genes are TRBV20-1 and TRBJ2-7; TRBD2 agrees at 10 bases. The J segment lost 9 bases and the V segment lost 4 bases, leaving 9 bases of the junction unmatched. The CDR3 extends over 13 amino acids. Germline values: CDR1 DFQATT, CDR2 SNEGSKA (reference sequence).

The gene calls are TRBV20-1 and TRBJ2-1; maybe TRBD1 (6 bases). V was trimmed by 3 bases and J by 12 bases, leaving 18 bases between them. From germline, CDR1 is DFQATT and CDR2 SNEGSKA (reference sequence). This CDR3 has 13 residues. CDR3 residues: CSASGDNTDTQFF. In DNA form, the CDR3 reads TGCAGTGCTAGTGGGGACAACACAGATACGCAGTTCTTC.

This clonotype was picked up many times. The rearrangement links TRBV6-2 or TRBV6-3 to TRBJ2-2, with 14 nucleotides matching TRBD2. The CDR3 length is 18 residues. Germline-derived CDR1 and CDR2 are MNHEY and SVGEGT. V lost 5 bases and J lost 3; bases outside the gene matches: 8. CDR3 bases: TGTGCCAGCAGTCGTCCCGGGACTAGCGGGGGACACACCGGGGAGCTGTTTTTT. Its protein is CASSRPGTSGGHTGELFF.

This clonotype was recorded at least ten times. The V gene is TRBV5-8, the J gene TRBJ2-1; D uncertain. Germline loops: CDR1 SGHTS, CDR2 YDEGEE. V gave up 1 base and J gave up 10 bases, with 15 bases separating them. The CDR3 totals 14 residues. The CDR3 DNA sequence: TGTGCCAGCAGCTTGCTCATGAACCGTCAAGAGCAGTTCTTC. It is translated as CASSLLMNRQEQFF.

CDR3 sequence reads: CSPRDRGHDGYTF. In DNA form, the CDR3 reads TGCAGCCCTCGGGACAGGGGGCACGATGGCTACACCTTC. The rearrangement links TRBV29-1 to TRBJ1-2, with TRBD1 identical over 12 bases. CDR1 is SQVTM, CDR2 ANQGSEA, per germline. The CDR3 length is 13 residues. J gave up 6 bases and V 8 bases, and 7 bases lay outside the gene matches.

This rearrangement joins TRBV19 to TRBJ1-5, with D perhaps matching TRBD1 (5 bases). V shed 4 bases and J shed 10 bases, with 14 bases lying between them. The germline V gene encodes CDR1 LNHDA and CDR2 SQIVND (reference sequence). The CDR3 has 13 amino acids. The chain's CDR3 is CASSRGPFLPQHF. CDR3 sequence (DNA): TGTGCCAGTAGTAGGGGACCATTTCTCCCCCAGCATTTT.

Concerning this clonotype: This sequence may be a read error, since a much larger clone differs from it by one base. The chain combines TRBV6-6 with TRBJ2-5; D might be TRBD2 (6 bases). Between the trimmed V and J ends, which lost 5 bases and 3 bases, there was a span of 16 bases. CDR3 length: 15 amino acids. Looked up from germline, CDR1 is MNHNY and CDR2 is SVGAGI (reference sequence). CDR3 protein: CASSPRTGGKETQYF. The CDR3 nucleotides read TGTGCCAGCAGTCCGCGGACTGGCGGGAAAGAGACCCAGTACTTC.

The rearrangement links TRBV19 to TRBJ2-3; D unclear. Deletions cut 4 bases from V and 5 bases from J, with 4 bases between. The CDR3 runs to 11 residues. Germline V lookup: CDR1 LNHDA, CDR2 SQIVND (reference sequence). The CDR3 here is CASSTGDTQYF. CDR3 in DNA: TGTGCCAGTAGTACAGGAGATACGCAGTATTTT.

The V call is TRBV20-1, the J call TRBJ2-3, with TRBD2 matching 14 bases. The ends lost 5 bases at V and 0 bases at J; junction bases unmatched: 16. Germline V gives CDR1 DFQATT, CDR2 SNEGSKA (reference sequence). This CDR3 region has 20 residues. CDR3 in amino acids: CSAAAQVGTSGRSSTDTQYF. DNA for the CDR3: TGCAGTGCTGCTGCCCAGGTCGGGACTAGCGGGAGAAGCAGCACAGATACGCAGTATTTT.

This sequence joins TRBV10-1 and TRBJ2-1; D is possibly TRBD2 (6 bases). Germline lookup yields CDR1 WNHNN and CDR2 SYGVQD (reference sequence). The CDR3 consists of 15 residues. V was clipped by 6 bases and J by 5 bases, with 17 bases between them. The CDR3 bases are TGCGCCAGCAGCGGCCGGGACTCGGGACACAATGAGCAGTTCTTC. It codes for CASSGRDSGHNEQFF.

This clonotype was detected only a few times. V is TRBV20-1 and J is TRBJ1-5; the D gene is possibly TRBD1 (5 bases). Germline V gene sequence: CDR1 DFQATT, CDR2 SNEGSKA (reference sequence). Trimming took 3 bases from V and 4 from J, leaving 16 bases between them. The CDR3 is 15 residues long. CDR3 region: CSARWDETANQPQHF. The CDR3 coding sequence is TGCAGTGCTAGGTGGGACGAAACCGCGAATCAGCCCCAGCATTTT.

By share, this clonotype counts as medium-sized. This CDR3 is CASSEGQYNEQFF. The DNA of the CDR3 is TGTGCCAGCAGTGAGGGACAGTACAATGAGCAGTTCTTC. The chain couples TRBV2 to TRBJ2-1, with TRBD1 matching 7 bases. Germline V gene sequence: CDR1 SNHLY, CDR2 FYNNEI. J was trimmed by 4 bases and V by 3 bases; bases with no gene match: 0. This CDR3 is built from 13 residues.

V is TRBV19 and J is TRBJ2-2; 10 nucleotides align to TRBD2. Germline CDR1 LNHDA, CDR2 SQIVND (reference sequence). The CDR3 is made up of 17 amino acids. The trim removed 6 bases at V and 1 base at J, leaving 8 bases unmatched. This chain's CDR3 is CASRTSGSTMNTGELFF. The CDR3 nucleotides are TGTGCCAGTAGGACTAGCGGGTCGACAATGAACACCGGGGAGCTGTTTTTT. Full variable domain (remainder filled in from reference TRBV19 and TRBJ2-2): DGGITQSPKYLFRKEGQNVTLSCEQNLNHDAMYWYRQDPGQGLRLIYYSQIVNDFQKGDIAEGYSVSREKKESFPLTVTSAQKNPTAFYLCASRTSGSTMNTGELFFGEGSRLTVL.